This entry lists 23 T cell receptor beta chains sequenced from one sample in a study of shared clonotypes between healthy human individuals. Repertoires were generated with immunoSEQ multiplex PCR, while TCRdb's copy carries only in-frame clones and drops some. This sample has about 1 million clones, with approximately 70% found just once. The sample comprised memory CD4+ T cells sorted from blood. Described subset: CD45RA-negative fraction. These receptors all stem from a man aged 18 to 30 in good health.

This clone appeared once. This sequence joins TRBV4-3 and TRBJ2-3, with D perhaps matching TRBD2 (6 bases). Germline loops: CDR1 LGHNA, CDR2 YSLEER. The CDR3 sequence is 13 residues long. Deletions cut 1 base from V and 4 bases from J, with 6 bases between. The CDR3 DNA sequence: TGCGCCAGCAGCCAAGCGGGGGCAGATACGCAGTATTTT. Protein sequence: CASSQAGADTQYF.

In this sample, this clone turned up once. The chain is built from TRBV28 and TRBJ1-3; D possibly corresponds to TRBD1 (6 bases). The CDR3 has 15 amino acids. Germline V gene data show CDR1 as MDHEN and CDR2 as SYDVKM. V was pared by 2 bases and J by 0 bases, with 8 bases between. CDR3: CASSLGTYSGNTIYF. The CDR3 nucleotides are TGTGCCAGCAGTTTAGGGACATACTCTGGAAACACCATATATTTT.

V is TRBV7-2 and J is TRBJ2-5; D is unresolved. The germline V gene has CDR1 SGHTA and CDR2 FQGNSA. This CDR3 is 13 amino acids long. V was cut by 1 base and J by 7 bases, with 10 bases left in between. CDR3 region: CASSLDSSSTQYF. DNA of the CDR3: TGTGCCAGCAGCTTAGACTCCTCGTCGACCCAGTACTTC.

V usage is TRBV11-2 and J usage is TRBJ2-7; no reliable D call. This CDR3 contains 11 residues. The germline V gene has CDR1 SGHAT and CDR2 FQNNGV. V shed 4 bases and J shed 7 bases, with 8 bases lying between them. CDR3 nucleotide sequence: TGTGCCAGCAGCTGGGGTACAGAGCAGTACTTC. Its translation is CASSWGTEQYF.

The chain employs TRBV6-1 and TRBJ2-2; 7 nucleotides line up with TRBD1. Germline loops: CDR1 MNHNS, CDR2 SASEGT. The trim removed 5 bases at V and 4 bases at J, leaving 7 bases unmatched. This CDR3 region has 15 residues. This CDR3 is CASSRTGAPTGELFF. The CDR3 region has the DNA TGTGCCAGCAGTCGTACAGGGGCCCCCACCGGGGAGCTGTTTTTT.

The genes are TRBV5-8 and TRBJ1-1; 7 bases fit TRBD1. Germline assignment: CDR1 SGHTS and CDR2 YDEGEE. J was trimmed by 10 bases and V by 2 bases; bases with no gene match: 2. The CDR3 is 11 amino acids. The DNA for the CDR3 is TGTGCCAGCAGCTTAAGACAGGGAGCTTTCTTT. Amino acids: CASSLRQGAFF.

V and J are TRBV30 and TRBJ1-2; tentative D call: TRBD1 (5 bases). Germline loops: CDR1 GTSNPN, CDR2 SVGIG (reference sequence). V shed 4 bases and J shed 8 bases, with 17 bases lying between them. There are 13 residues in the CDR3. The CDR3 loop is CAWTWLGDGGYTF. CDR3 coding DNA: TGTGCCTGGACGTGGTTAGGGGACGGCGGCTACACCTTC.

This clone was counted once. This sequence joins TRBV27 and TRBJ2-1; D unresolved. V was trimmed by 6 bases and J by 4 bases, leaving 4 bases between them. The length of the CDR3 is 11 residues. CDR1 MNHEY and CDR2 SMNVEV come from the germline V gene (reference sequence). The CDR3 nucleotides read TGTGCCAGCAGGCTGTACAATGAGCAGTTCTTC. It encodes CASRLYNEQFF.

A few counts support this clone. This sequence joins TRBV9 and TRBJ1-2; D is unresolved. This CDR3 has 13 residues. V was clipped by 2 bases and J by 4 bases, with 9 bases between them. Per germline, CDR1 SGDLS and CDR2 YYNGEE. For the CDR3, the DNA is TGTGCCAGCAGCGTGGAGGGTGTCTATGGCTACACCTTC. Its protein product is CASSVEGVYGYTF.

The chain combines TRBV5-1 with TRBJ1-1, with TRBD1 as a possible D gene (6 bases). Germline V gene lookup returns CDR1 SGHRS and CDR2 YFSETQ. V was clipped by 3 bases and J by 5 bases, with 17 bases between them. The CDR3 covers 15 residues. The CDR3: CASSYSRGGATEAFF. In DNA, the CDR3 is TGCGCCAGCAGCTACTCCCGAGGGGGGGCTACTGAAGCTTTCTTT.

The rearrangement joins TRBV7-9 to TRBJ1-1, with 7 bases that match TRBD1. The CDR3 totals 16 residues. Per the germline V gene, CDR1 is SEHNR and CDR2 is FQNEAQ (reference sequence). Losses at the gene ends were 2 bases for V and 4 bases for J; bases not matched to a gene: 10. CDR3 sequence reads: CASSLLGRQGVTEAFF. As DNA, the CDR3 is TGTGCCAGCAGCTTATTGGGTCGTCAGGGGGTCACTGAAGCTTTCTTT.

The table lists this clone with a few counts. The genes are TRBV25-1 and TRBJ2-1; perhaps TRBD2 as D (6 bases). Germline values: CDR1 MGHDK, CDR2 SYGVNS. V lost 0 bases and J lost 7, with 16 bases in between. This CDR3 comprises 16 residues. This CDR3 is CASSEYGTHIKNEQFF. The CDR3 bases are TGTGCCAGCAGTGAATACGGGACTCACATAAAGAATGAGCAGTTCTTC.

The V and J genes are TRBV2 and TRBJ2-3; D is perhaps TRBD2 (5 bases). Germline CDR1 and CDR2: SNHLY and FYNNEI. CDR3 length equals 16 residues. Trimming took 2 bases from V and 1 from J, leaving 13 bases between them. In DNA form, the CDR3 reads TGTGCCAGCAGTGAATTGAGGGCTGGTGGCACAGATACGCAGTATTTT. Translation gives CASSELRAGGTDTQYF.

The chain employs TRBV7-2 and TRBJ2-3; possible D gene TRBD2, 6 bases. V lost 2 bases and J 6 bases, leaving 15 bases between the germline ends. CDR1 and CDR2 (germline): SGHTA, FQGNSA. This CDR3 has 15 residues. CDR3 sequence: CASSLLATVSDTQYF. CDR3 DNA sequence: TGTGCCAGCAGCTTACTAGCGACCGTCTCCGATACGCAGTATTTT.

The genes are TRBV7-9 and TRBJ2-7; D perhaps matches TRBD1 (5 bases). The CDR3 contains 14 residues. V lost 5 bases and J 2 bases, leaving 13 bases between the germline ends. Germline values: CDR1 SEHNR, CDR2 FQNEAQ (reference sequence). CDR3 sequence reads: CASSRDSIPYEQYF. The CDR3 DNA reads TGTGCCAGCAGCCGTGACAGCATCCCCTACGAGCAGTACTTC.

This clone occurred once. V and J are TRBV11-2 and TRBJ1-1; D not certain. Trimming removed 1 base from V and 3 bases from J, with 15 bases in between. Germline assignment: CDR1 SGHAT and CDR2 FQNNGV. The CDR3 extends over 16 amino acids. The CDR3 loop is CASSLGVTGRHTEAFF. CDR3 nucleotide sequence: TGTGCCAGCAGCTTAGGGGTGACTGGGAGGCACACTGAAGCTTTCTTT.

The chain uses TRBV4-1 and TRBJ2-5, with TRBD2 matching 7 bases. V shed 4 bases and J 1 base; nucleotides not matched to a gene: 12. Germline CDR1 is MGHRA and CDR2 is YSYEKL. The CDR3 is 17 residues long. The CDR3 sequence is CASSPGRTGGTQETQYF. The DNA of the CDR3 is TGCGCCAGCAGCCCGGGGCGAACGGGGGGAACCCAAGAGACCCAGTACTTC.

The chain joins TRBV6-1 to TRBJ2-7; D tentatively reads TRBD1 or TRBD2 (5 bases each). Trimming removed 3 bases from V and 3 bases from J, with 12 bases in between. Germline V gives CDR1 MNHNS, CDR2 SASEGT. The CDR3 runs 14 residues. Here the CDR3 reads CASSENAGSYEQYF. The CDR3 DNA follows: TGTGCCAGCAGTGAGAATGCAGGGAGCTACGAGCAGTACTTC.

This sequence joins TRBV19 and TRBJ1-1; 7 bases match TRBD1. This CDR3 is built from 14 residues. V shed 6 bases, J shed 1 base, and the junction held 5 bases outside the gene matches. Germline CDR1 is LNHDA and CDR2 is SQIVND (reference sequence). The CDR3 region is CASRSWTGNTEAFF. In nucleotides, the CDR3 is TGTGCCAGTAGATCCTGGACAGGGAACACTGAAGCTTTCTTT.

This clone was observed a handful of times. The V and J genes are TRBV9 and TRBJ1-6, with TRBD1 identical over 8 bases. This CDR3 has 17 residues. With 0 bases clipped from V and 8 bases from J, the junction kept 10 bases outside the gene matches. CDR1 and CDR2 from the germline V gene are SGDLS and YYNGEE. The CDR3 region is CASSVGGAQGGYSPLHF. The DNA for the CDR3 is TGTGCCAGCAGCGTAGGAGGGGCACAGGGGGGTTATTCACCCCTCCACTTT. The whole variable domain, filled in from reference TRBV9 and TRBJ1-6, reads DSGVTQTPKHLITATGQRVTLRCSPRSGDLSVYWYQQSLDQGLQFLIQYYNGEERAKGNILERFSAQQFPDLHSELNLSSLELGDSALYFCASSVGGAQGGYSPLHFGNGTRLTVT.

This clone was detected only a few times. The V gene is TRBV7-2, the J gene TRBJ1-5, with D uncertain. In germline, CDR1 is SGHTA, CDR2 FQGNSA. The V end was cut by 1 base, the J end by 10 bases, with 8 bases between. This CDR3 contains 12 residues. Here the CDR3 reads CASSLGIFPQHF. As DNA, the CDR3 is TGTGCCAGCAGCTTAGGGATATTTCCCCAGCATTTT.

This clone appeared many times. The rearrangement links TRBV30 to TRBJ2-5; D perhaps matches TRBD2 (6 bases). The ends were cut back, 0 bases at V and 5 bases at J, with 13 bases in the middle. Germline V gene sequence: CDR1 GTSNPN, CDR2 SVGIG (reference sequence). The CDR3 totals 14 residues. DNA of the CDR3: TGTGCCTGGAGTGTATGGGGGGTCGGGGAGACCCAGTACTTC. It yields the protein CAWSVWGVGETQYF.

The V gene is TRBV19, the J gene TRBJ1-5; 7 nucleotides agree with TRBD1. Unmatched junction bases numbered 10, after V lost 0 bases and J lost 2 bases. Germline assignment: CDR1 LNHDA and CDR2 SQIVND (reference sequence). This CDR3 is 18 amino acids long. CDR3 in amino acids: CASSIDGAADRGNQPQHF. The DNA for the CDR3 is TGTGCCAGTAGTATAGACGGGGCCGCCGACAGGGGCAATCAGCCCCAGCATTTT.